These T cell receptor beta chains were read from a single sample in a study of robustness of blood B and T cell sequencing. Each CDR3 protein is one row after TCRdb ran MiXCR on the PCR reads. The sample has 1,500 to 2,000 distinct CDR3 sequences; about 61% are singletons. The sequencing sample was made of peripheral blood. All receptors come from a human donor in good health. The CDR3 runs from the conserved cysteine through the conserved F or W. D genes are given only for firm matches. Part of the rows lack a size; the others show once, few, many or a class for expanded clones.

v_gene: TRBV10-1; j_gene: TRBJ2-1; abundance: NA; d_gene: NA; CDR3nt: TGCGCCAGCAGTGAGTCCGGCAGGACCAATGAGCAGTTCTTC; CDR3aa: CASSESGRTNEQFF
v_gene: TRBV12-3/TRBV12-4; j_gene: TRBJ1-1; abundance: few; d_gene: NA; CDR3nt: TGTGCCAGCAGTCCCGGGAACACTGAAGCTTTCTTT; CDR3aa: CASSPGNTEAFF
v_gene: TRBV6-5; j_gene: TRBJ1-2; abundance: NA; d_gene: NA; CDR3nt: TGTGCCAGCAGTTACTCGCAGGGTCTTGGTGGCTACACCTTC; CDR3aa: CASSYSQGLGGYTF
v_gene: TRBV12-3/TRBV12-4; j_gene: TRBJ1-2; abundance: NA; d_gene: NA; CDR3nt: TGTGCCAGCAGTTATGGCCTTAACTATGGCTACACCTTC; CDR3aa: CASSYGLNYGYTF
v_gene: TRBV10-3; j_gene: TRBJ2-3; abundance: NA; d_gene: NA; CDR3nt: TGTGCCTCGGGACCTAAACCAGATACGCAGTATTTT; CDR3aa: CASGPKPDTQYF
v_gene: TRBV6-2/TRBV6-3; j_gene: TRBJ2-3; abundance: NA; d_gene: NA; CDR3nt: TGTGCCAGCAAAGACAGCTTAAGCACAGATACGCAGTATTTT; CDR3aa: CASKDSLSTDTQYF
v_gene: TRBV10-3; j_gene: TRBJ2-7; abundance: NA; d_gene: NA; CDR3nt: TGTGCCATCAGGTCAGGGACTTCCTACGAGCAGTACTTC; CDR3aa: CAIRSGTSYEQYF
v_gene: TRBV5-1; j_gene: TRBJ1-4; abundance: NA; d_gene: NA; CDR3nt: TGCGCCAGCAGGTTGGGTCCTGCAACTAATGAAAAACTGTTTTTT; CDR3aa: CASRLGPATNEKLFF
v_gene: TRBV7-9; j_gene: TRBJ2-3; abundance: NA; d_gene: TRBD1; CDR3nt: TGTGCCAGCAGCTACGGACAGGGTCCAGATACGCAGTATTTT; CDR3aa: CASSYGQGPDTQYF
v_gene: TRBV10-3; j_gene: TRBJ2-7; abundance: few; d_gene: TRBD2; CDR3nt: TGTGCCATCAGTGAGGCGGGAGCGAGCTCCTACGAGCAGTACTTC; CDR3aa: CAISEAGASSYEQYF
v_gene: TRBV14; j_gene: TRBJ2-7; abundance: few; d_gene: TRBD1; CDR3nt: TGTGCCAGCAGCCAGGACAGGGTGCTCGAGCAGTACTTC; CDR3aa: CASSQDRVLEQYF
v_gene: TRBV3-1; j_gene: TRBJ2-2; abundance: few; d_gene: NA; CDR3nt: TGTGCCAGCAGCCCTATATACACCGGGGAGCTGTTTTTT; CDR3aa: CASSPIYTGELFF
v_gene: TRBV9; j_gene: TRBJ2-1; abundance: few; d_gene: TRBD1; CDR3nt: TGTGCCAGCAGCTTATTGACCGGGACAGGGCACAATGAGCAGTTCTTC; CDR3aa: CASSLLTGTGHNEQFF
v_gene: TRBV5-1; j_gene: TRBJ2-7; abundance: few; d_gene: NA; CDR3nt: TGCGCCAGCAGCCCGGACCCTCCCTACGAGCAGTACTTC; CDR3aa: CASSPDPPYEQYF
v_gene: TRBV13; j_gene: TRBJ2-4; abundance: NA; d_gene: NA; CDR3nt: TGTGCCAGCAACCGGGTAGTAGACAAAAACATTCAGTACTTC; CDR3aa: CASNRVVDKNIQYF
v_gene: TRBV30; j_gene: TRBJ1-5; abundance: large; d_gene: NA; CDR3nt: TGTGCCTGGAATGGGGATTCGAATCAGCCCCAGCATTTT; CDR3aa: CAWNGDSNQPQHF
v_gene: TRBV9; j_gene: TRBJ2-7; abundance: large; d_gene: NA; CDR3nt: TGTGCCAGCAGCGTAACAGGCTCGGGCTCCTACGAGCAGTACTTC; CDR3aa: CASSVTGSGSYEQYF
v_gene: TRBV29-1; j_gene: TRBJ2-3; abundance: NA; d_gene: TRBD2; CDR3nt: TGCAGCGTTGACGCCCGACTAGCGGCTAGCACAGATACGCAGTATTTT; CDR3aa: CSVDARLAASTDTQYF
v_gene: TRBV7-3; j_gene: TRBJ2-3; abundance: NA; d_gene: NA; CDR3nt: TGTGCCAGCAGCTTAGGGCAGGGTACGCAGTATTTT; CDR3aa: CASSLGQGTQYF
v_gene: TRBV27; j_gene: TRBJ1-5; abundance: NA; d_gene: NA; CDR3nt: TGTGCCAGCAGTTTAGGACCCAATCAGCCCCAGCATTTT; CDR3aa: CASSLGPNQPQHF
v_gene: TRBV5-1; j_gene: TRBJ2-7; abundance: NA; d_gene: NA; CDR3nt: TGCGCCAGCAGCTTGGGGGGTGTTGAGTCCTACGAGCAGTACTTC; CDR3aa: CASSLGGVESYEQYF
v_gene: TRBV7-8; j_gene: TRBJ1-2; abundance: few; d_gene: TRBD1; CDR3nt: TGTGCCAGCAGCAAGAGGGACAGGGACTATGGCTACACCTTC; CDR3aa: CASSKRDRDYGYTF
v_gene: TRBV5-4; j_gene: TRBJ2-3; abundance: NA; d_gene: NA; CDR3nt: TGTGCCAGCAGCTTGGGAAGAGATACGCAGTATTTT; CDR3aa: CASSLGRDTQYF
v_gene: TRBV10-3; j_gene: TRBJ2-5; abundance: few; d_gene: NA; CDR3nt: TGTGCCACCGGGACTTTTCAAGAGACCCAGTACTTC; CDR3aa: CATGTFQETQYF
v_gene: TRBV24-1; j_gene: TRBJ2-3; abundance: NA; d_gene: NA; CDR3nt: TGTGCCACCCGAGAACCCAGCACAGATACGCAGTATTTT; CDR3aa: CATREPSTDTQYF
v_gene: TRBV30; j_gene: TRBJ1-6; abundance: NA; d_gene: NA; CDR3nt: TGTGCCTGGAGTACGGGAAATAATTCACCCCTCCACTTT; CDR3aa: CAWSTGNNSPLHF
v_gene: TRBV6-1; j_gene: TRBJ1-5; abundance: NA; d_gene: NA; CDR3nt: TGTGCCAGCAGTGCCCCTGAGGCGGTCCCTAAGCCCCAGCATTTT; CDR3aa: CASSAPEAVPKPQHF
v_gene: TRBV6-5; j_gene: TRBJ1-1; abundance: large; d_gene: NA; CDR3nt: TGTGCCAGCAGTTATACCAGTGTGAACACTGAAGCTTTCTTT; CDR3aa: CASSYTSVNTEAFF
v_gene: TRBV18; j_gene: TRBJ2-1; abundance: NA; d_gene: NA; CDR3nt: TGTGCCAGCTCACTAAGCGGGACAGTTGACAATGAGCAGTTCTTC; CDR3aa: CASSLSGTVDNEQFF
v_gene: TRBV24-1; j_gene: TRBJ2-3; abundance: NA; d_gene: NA; CDR3nt: TGTGCCACCAGTGATACGAACACAGATACGCAGTATTTT; CDR3aa: CATSDTNTDTQYF
v_gene: TRBV29-1; j_gene: TRBJ1-2; abundance: NA; d_gene: NA; CDR3nt: TGCAGCGTTGCCAGGACCGGGGCCTATGGCTACACCTTC; CDR3aa: CSVARTGAYGYTF
v_gene: TRBV15; j_gene: TRBJ1-1; abundance: few; d_gene: NA; CDR3nt: TGTGCCACCAGCACCTCACGTGGGACTGAAGCTTTCTTT; CDR3aa: CATSTSRGTEAFF
v_gene: TRBV7-7; j_gene: TRBJ1-1; abundance: large; d_gene: NA; CDR3nt: TGTGCCAGCAGCGAAGATCTGAACACTGAAGCTTTCTTT; CDR3aa: CASSEDLNTEAFF
v_gene: TRBV10-1; j_gene: TRBJ2-1; abundance: NA; d_gene: NA; CDR3nt: TGCGCCAGCAGTGAGTTATGGGGGTCCTACAATGAGCAGTTCTTC; CDR3aa: CASSELWGSYNEQFF
v_gene: TRBV5-1; j_gene: TRBJ1-1; abundance: NA; d_gene: NA; CDR3nt: TGCGCCAGCAGCTTGGGGGTAGGGGTCGACACTGAAGCTTTCTTT; CDR3aa: CASSLGVGVDTEAFF
v_gene: TRBV6-1; j_gene: TRBJ2-1; abundance: NA; d_gene: NA; CDR3nt: TGTGCCAGCAGTGAAGCGGGTCACAATGAGCAGTTCTTC; CDR3aa: CASSEAGHNEQFF
v_gene: TRBV10-3; j_gene: TRBJ1-6; abundance: NA; d_gene: TRBD1; CDR3nt: TGTGCCATCAGCGTGGACAGGGGCGGTTCACCCCTCCACTTT; CDR3aa: CAISVDRGGSPLHF
v_gene: TRBV5-1; j_gene: TRBJ2-3; abundance: NA; d_gene: NA; CDR3nt: TGCGCCAGCAGCTTGGGCCCCGACAGGATCACAGATACGCAGTATTTT; CDR3aa: CASSLGPDRITDTQYF
v_gene: TRBV30; j_gene: TRBJ2-5; abundance: NA; d_gene: NA; CDR3nt: TGTGCCTGGAGTAGGCGAGATTTGAGAGAGACCCAGTACTTC; CDR3aa: CAWSRRDLRETQYF